The TCR beta chain under discussion was sequenced for a study of regulatory T cells in long-lasting Graves disease. The authors built TCR beta libraries using iRepertoire HTBI primers and Arm-PCR of CDR3 regions. TCRdb re-derived calls from the multiplex PCR reads in MiXCR, one entry per CDR3 protein. In the table there are around 450,000 distinct CDR3 sequences, about 17% of which are singletons. Per the germline V gene, CDR1 is MNHNS and CDR2 is SASEGT. This CDR3 has 17 residues. V lost 6 bases and J lost 11; bases outside the gene matches: 21. The time point is: newly diagnosed GD, antithyroid drugs for less than 3 months. Preparation of the TCR library used RNA extracted from PBMCs. The same specimen was also included in a second study, on T cells in Graves' hyperthyroidism and ophthalmopathy.

The source is a man aged 40-49 years with Graves disease. The chain joins TRBV6-1 to TRBJ1-5, with TRBD1 identical over 8 bases. The material sequenced was peripheral blood mononuclear cells (PBMCs), taken at new diagnosis, from a patient treated with antithyroid drugs. CDR3 sequence: CASRGGQGLLVSQAQHF. The CDR3 DNA reads TGTGCCAGCAGGGGAGGACAGGGCCTCCTAGTTTCCCAGGCCCAGCATTTT.